This T cell receptor beta chain was identified during a study of CD8 T cells in ankylosing spondylitis. Germline V CDR1 and CDR2: SEHNR, FQNEAQ (reference sequence). V was trimmed by 6 bases and J by 0 bases, leaving 11 bases between them. CDR3 length: 14 residues. Molecular-barcoded quantitative 5'-RACE produced these TCR beta libraries. MiXCR, applied by TCRdb to the 5' RACE reads, yields one record per CDR3 protein. Of around 490,000 distinct CDR3 sequences in the sample, roughly 5.2% were seen once. This clonotype was recorded many times. Its cognate antigen is unknown. Points from the study as a whole: The authors reported significant enrichment of disease-linked clones in matched ankylosing spondylitis synovial fluid. Fewer than 10 highly homologous variants made up a TCR beta motif that seemed to typify ankylosing spondylitis blood. In synovial fluid and blood from reactive arthritis, some motif variants were previously reported. Disease-linked clones proved CD8+ and comparatively uncommon in peripheral blood.

The receptor's source is a male donor with ankylosing spondylitis. Sequencing was performed on blood, either unsorted or a sorted T cell fraction (not recorded which). This rearrangement joins TRBV7-9 to TRBJ1-2, with D unclear. The CDR3 sequence is CASSQAATNYGYTF. The CDR3 DNA is TGTGCCAGCAGTCAGGCAGCGACTAACTATGGCTACACCTTC. Variable domain in full (rest from reference TRBV7-9 and TRBJ1-2): DTGVSQNPRHKITKRGQNVTFRCDPISEHNRLYWYRQTLGQGPEFLTYFQNEAQLEKSRLLSDRFSAERPKGSFSTLEIQRTEQGDSAMYLCASSQAATNYGYTFGSGTRLTVV.